This T cell receptor beta chain was captured by sequencing in a study of T cell repertoires in cytomegalovirus infection. Study summary: Selection of CMV epitopes for the study included recently identified HLA-C-restricted and well-studied HLA-B-restricted ones. Shared public TCR beta signatures pointed to both CMV infection and a matching HLA type. Points from the study as a whole: It was HLA-C-restricted CMV-specific TCR beta clonotypes that dominated the response ex vivo. People with CMV and the relevant HLA were identified by cumulative public TCR beta family frequency.

In the case of this clonotype: The antigen is undetermined.

MiXCR, applied by TCRdb to the reads, yields one record per CDR3 protein. The table includes 450,000 to 550,000 distinct CDR3 sequences, more than 40% detected once. In germline, CDR1 is SQVTM, CDR2 ANQGSEA. Trimming removed 6 bases from V and 1 base from J, with 10 bases in between. The CDR3 has 13 residues. The clonotype originates from a human donor in good health (CMV status not recorded). Some clones in this sample may be carry-over from other donors' samples. This sample comprised cultured PBMCs, obtained from culture after CMV antigen stimulation. The chain carries TRBV29-1 and TRBJ2-1; weak D call: TRBD1 (5 bases). The CDR3 DNA is TGCAGCGTCGGACAAAAATCCTACAATGAGCAGTTCTTC. Translation gives CSVGQKSYNEQFF.